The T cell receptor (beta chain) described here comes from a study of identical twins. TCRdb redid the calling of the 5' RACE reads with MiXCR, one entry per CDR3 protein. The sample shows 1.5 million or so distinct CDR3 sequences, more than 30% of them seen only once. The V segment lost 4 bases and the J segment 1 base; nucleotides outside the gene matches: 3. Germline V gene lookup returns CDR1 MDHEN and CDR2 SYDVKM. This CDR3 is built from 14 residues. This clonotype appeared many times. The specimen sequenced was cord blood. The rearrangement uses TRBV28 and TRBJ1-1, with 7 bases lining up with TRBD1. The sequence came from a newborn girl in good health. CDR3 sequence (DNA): TGTGCCAGCAGTTCGGGACAGACGAACACTGAAGCTTTCTTT. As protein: CASSSGQTNTEAFF.